The TCR beta chain described here comes from a study of T cell clonotyping in hematopoietic cell transplantation. The germline V gene encodes CDR1 MDHEN and CDR2 SYDVKM. The V segment lost 4 bases and the J segment 6 bases; nucleotides outside the gene matches: 11. The CDR3 is 16 amino acids. Method: immunoSEQ multiplex PCR; TCRdb's copy keeps in-frame clones and lacks some. The data hold roughly 4,600 clones, with 96% observed a single time. The chain has TRBV28 and TRBJ1-5, with 8 bases matching TRBD1. This receptor was obtained from a male patient aged 35-55 years who had an allogeneic stem cell transplant from a related donor, so the T cells may come from the graft donor. Some clones in this sample may be carry-over from other donors' samples. This material consisted of PBMCs, taken 100 days after allogeneic stem cell transplant. CDR3 sequence: CASSWTGSGPSQPQHF. CDR3 sequence (DNA): TGTGCCAGCAGTTGGACAGGGTCGGGTCCAAGTCAGCCCCAGCATTTT.